Each of the 16 T cell receptor beta chains below was sequenced from the same sample in a study of T cell changes during pregnancy in multiple sclerosis. Some clones are missing from TCRdb's copy, which holds only in-frame ones; the method was immunoSEQ multiplex PCR. The data contain about 34,000 clones, roughly 90% of them seen just once; the ten biggest clones take up 3% to 4.5%. Sequencing used CD8+ T cells from peripheral blood mononuclear cells, obtained in the third trimester of pregnancy. These receptors were taken from a female donor with multiple sclerosis, enrolled in a pregnancy study.

The V and J genes are TRBV4-1 and TRBJ1-4; weak D call: TRBD1 (5 bases). Trimming stripped 2 bases from V and 6 bases from J, with 25 bases between. The germline V gene encodes CDR1 MGHRA and CDR2 YSYEKL. The CDR3 runs to 19 residues. CDR3: CASSQKGREGGKIYEKLFF. The CDR3 nucleotides are TGCGCCAGCAGCCAAAAGGGGCGGGAGGGCGGTAAAATATATGAAAAACTGTTTTTT.

V gene TRBV5-1 combines with J gene TRBJ1-6, with D tentatively TRBD1 (5 bases). The germline V and J ends were trimmed by 0 bases and 9 bases, with 25 bases remaining between them. This CDR3 is built from 19 residues. Germline CDR1 is SGHRS and CDR2 is YFSETQ. CDR3 amino acids: CASSLAGAGGDQGVSPLHF. Here the CDR3 DNA reads TGCGCCAGCAGCTTGGCCGGGGCGGGAGGCGACCAGGGAGTTTCACCCCTCCACTTT.

The CDR3 reads CASSLGDFQAFF. As DNA, the CDR3 is TGTGCCAGCAGCTTAGGGGACTTTCAAGCTTTCTTT. The chain links TRBV7-8 to TRBJ1-1, with D perhaps TRBD1 (5 bases). Germline CDR1 is SGHVS and CDR2 is FQNEAQ. The germline V and J ends were trimmed by 1 base and 9 bases, with 9 bases remaining between them. This CDR3 is 12 amino acids long.

This chain connects TRBV11-2 to TRBJ2-5, with 9 bases that match TRBD2. CDR3 length: 15 residues. The ends lost 1 base at V and 3 bases at J; junction bases unmatched: 3. Germline CDR1 and CDR2: SGHAT and FQNNGV. CDR3 loop: CASSLGGGAKETQYF. CDR3 in DNA: TGTGCCAGCAGCTTAGGCGGGGGGGCCAAAGAGACCCAGTACTTC.

This clone has more than one count but fewer than ten. The chain employs TRBV25-1 and TRBJ1-5; 7 bases align to TRBD1. The trim removed 1 base at V and 0 bases at J, leaving 3 bases unmatched. This CDR3 spans 16 amino acids. Germline V gives CDR1 MGHDK, CDR2 SYGVNS. As DNA, the CDR3 is TGTGCCAGCAGTGAATTTGGGACAGATAGCAATCAGCCCCAGCATTTT. Its translation: CASSEFGTDSNQPQHF.

The chain couples TRBV7-3 to TRBJ2-2; TRBD1 matches 9 bases. CDR1 is SGHTA and CDR2 is FQGTGA in the germline V gene. After removal of 4 bases from V and 6 bases from J, the junction contained 6 bases not matched to a gene. The CDR3 has 15 amino acids. CDR3 sequence (DNA): TGTGCCAGCAGCTCCGGGACAGGGTTAGCCGGGGAGCTGTTTTTT. Its translation is CASSSGTGLAGELFF.

The V gene is TRBV9, the J gene TRBJ1-2; 11 bases agree with TRBD1. Per the germline V gene, CDR1 is SGDLS and CDR2 is YYNGEE. J was trimmed by 3 bases and V by 5 bases; bases with no gene match: 9. This CDR3 comprises 16 residues. The DNA of the CDR3 is TGTGCCAGCAGGGGAAACCCGGGACAGGGGGACTATGGCTACACCTTC. Translated: CASRGNPGQGDYGYTF.

This clone was observed a few times. The chain joins TRBV4-3 to TRBJ1-1, with D unclear. Germline lookup yields CDR1 LGHNA and CDR2 YSLEER. Trimming cost V 2 bases and J 1 base, with 8 bases left between them. This CDR3 is built from 14 residues. DNA for the CDR3: TGCGCCAGCAGCCAACAGATACAGAACACTGAAGCTTTCTTT. It codes for CASSQQIQNTEAFF.

The genes are TRBV4-1 and TRBJ2-7, with 7 bases lining up with TRBD2. CDR3 size: 18 residues. Germline V lookup: CDR1 MGHRA, CDR2 YSYEKL. J was trimmed by 0 bases and V by 1 base; bases with no gene match: 12. The CDR3 sequence is CASSQVVGLGKISYEQYF. In DNA, the CDR3 is TGCGCCAGCAGCCAAGTCGTCGGACTAGGGAAGATCTCCTACGAGCAGTACTTC.

This chain uses TRBV4-2 with TRBJ2-2, with D possibly TRBD1 on 5 matching bases. The CDR3 covers 15 residues. CDR1 and CDR2 from the germline V gene are LGHNA and YNFKEQ. Trimming took 7 bases from V and 2 from J, leaving 14 bases between them. Here the CDR3 reads CASIQDGYNTGELFF. The CDR3 DNA is TGTGCCAGCATACAGGATGGATACAACACCGGGGAGCTGTTTTTT.

The rearrangement joins TRBV7-2 to TRBJ2-1; 9 bases align to TRBD2. The CDR3 covers 17 residues. The V gene's germline CDR1 is SGHTA and CDR2 FQGNSA. V shed 5 bases, J shed 0 bases, and the junction held 8 bases outside the gene matches. DNA for the CDR3: TGTGCCAGCAGCCCAGGGACTAGCCTCAGCTCCTACAATGAGCAGTTCTTC. Residues: CASSPGTSLSSYNEQFF.

CDR3 amino acids: CASSGQQGTYGYTF. CDR3 sequence (DNA): TGTGCCAGCAGTGGACAACAGGGGACCTATGGCTACACCTTC. The chain combines TRBV25-1 with TRBJ1-2; 7 bases align to TRBD1. The CDR3 is 14 residues long. Germline V gene lookup returns CDR1 MGHDK and CDR2 SYGVNS. Trimming cost V 4 bases and J 4 bases; bases outside gene matches: 6.

The genes are TRBV10-3 and TRBJ2-7, with TRBD1 matching over 9 bases. J lost 6 bases, V lost 3 bases, and 6 bases had no gene match. The germline CDR1 and CDR2 sequences are ENHRY and SYGVKD. There are 14 residues in the CDR3. CDR3 coding DNA: TGTGCCATCAGTGATTGGGACAGGGTTGGCGAGCAGTACTTC. It encodes CAISDWDRVGEQYF.

This clone is a singleton in its sample. This chain uses TRBV7-3 with TRBJ2-2; D perhaps matches TRBD2 (5 bases). This CDR3 contains 16 residues. Deletions cut 4 bases from V and 0 bases from J, with 12 bases between. CDR1 SGHTA and CDR2 FQGTGA come from the germline V gene. The CDR3 region is CASSSLWRANTGELFF. CDR3 in DNA: TGTGCCAGCAGCTCCCTTTGGCGGGCGAACACCGGGGAGCTGTTTTTT.

The rearrangement joins TRBV27 to TRBJ2-5, with D possibly TRBD1 on 5 matching bases. Germline V gene data show CDR1 as MNHEY and CDR2 as SMNVEV (reference sequence). V was clipped by 1 base and J by 2 bases, with 8 bases between them. The CDR3 is 14 residues long. For the CDR3, the DNA is TGTGCCAGCAGTTTATGGGCAGGGCAAGAGACCCAGTACTTC. Translating gives CASSLWAGQETQYF.

The rearrangement links TRBV4-1 to TRBJ1-3; perhaps TRBD1 as D (6 bases). V lost 4 bases, J lost 0 bases, and 10 bases lay in between. Germline V gene lookup returns CDR1 MGHRA and CDR2 YSYEKL. CDR3 length: 15 residues. This chain's CDR3 is CASSPGTTSGNTIYF. The CDR3 nucleotides are TGCGCCAGCAGCCCCGGGACAACCTCTGGAAACACCATATATTTT.